This T cell receptor (beta chain) was captured in a study of CXCR3-negative and CXCR3-positive naive CD8 T cells. General study points: CXCR3-positive naive cells carried more hydrophobic TRB CDR3s than CXCR3-negative ones. Both naive subsets, CXCR3-negative and CXCR3-positive, displayed similar TRBV-TRBJ usage, unlike memory cells. Expression of CXCR3 was partially reduced after cryopreservation, and fresh PBMCs were used in most assays.

The method, 5' RACE with UMI labels, was used to prepare the TRB cDNA libraries. TCRdb reworked the 5' RACE reads into one entry per CDR3 protein, no DNA. The sample includes about 98,000 distinct CDR3 sequences. Per germline, CDR1 SGHVS and CDR2 FNYEAQ. The CDR3 sequence is 18 residues long. Regarding this clonotype: Its antigen is unknown.

The sequencing sample was made of naive CXCR3+ CD8+ T cells from blood. Subset reported: CD45RO-CCR7+CD27+CD95- naive CD8+ T cells expressing CXCR3 (TNR3+). The chain carries TRBV7-6 and TRBJ2-3; TCRdb selects TRBD2, and the lack of DNA leaves this call unchecked. The receptor comes from a human donor in good health. Some clones in this sample may be carry-over from other donors' samples. CDR3 region: CASSPIGTSGGRDDTQYF.